Listed below are T cell receptor beta chains from one sample, sequenced in a study of blood T cell repertoires in COVID-19. The table came from immunoSEQ multiplex PCR; TCRdb's copy has only in-frame clones and leaves some out. The repertoire consists of about 98,000 clones, with approximately 80% occurring once and the leading ten covering roughly a tenth. Material for sequencing was peripheral blood. The receptors originated from a man in his 70s with active or convalescent COVID-19. Each CDR3 is given with its conserved first and last residue.

V,J,CDR3
TRBV5-8,TRBJ2-1,CASSDLLGAGQYNEQFF
TRBV7-2,TRBJ2-3,CASSSTGGGTDTQYF
TRBV30,TRBJ1-1,CAWGLMNTEAFF
TRBV4-2,TRBJ2-3,CASSRTSGGGDTQYF
TRBV5-1,TRBJ1-4,CASSLRGTTNEKLFF
TRBV4-1,TRBJ2-5,CASSRTPGAETQYF
TRBV2,TRBJ1-2,CASSGGTGEIYTF
TRBV20-1,TRBJ2-1,CSARLYNEQFF
TRBV5-4,TRBJ2-2,CASSFSTTGELFF
TRBV6-6,TRBJ1-2,CASSFSPGQGYGYTF
TRBV27,TRBJ2-7,CASSLSYPGTGPYEQYF
TRBV10-3,TRBJ2-4,CAISGKGAAKNIQYF
TRBV5-5,TRBJ1-4,CASSLRTGEKLFF
TRBV11-2,TRBJ2-1,CASTQGTIYNEQFF
TRBV27,TRBJ1-6,CASRDSAYNSPLHF
TRBV7-2,TRBJ2-1,CASSLVRSQGEKEQFF